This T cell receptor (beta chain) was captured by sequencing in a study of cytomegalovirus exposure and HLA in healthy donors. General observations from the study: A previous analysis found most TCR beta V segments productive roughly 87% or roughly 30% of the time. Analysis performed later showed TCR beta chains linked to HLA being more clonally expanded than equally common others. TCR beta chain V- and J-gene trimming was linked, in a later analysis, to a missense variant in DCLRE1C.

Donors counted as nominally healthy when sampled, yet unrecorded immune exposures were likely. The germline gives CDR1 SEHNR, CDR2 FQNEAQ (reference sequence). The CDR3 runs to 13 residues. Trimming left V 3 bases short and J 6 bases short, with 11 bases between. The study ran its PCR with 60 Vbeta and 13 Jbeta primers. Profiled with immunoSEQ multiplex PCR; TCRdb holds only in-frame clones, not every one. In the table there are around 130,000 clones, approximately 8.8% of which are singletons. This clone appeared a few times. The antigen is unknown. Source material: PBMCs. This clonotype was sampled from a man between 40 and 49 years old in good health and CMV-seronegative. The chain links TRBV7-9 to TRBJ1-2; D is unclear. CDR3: CASSFRGSHGYTF. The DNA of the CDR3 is TGTGCCAGCAGCTTCCGAGGTAGCCATGGCTACACCTTC.